This TCR beta chain was profiled in a study of cytomegalovirus exposure and HLA in healthy donors. The PCR contained 60 Vbeta and 13 Jbeta primers. The method was immunoSEQ multiplex PCR; TCRdb's version includes in-frame clones alone and lacks a portion of them. The sample carries 150,000 or so clones, 70% to 90% recorded once. Notes on this clone: The antigen is unknown. Other DNA sequences from this sample encode an identical CDR3 as well.

The CDR3 sequence is 13 residues long. Germline CDR1 is SGHDT and CDR2 is YYEEEE. V lost 3 bases and J 0 bases, leaving 6 bases between the germline ends. Study-level findings and limits: Cytomegalovirus status was reportedly diagnosed by the classifier with high sensitivity and specificity.

Sequenced: PBMCs. The TCR was taken from a woman aged 18-30 years in good health and CMV-seronegative. The chain recombines TRBV5-6 with TRBJ1-2; the D is unclear. CDR3 in amino acids: CASSSGSNYGYTF. CDR3 nucleotide sequence: TGTGCCAGCAGCTCGGGATCTAACTATGGCTACACCTTC.